This TCR beta chain was captured in a study of blood T cell repertoires in COVID-19. As for the study in general: PBMCs, B-cell-depleted T cells, or T cells provided the cDNA or gDNA that made up the material.

In the authors' workflow: Scientists estimated how many nucleated cells there were by amplifying reference gene primers. Measured with immunoSEQ multiplex PCR; TCRdb has only the in-frame clones, and not every one. V, J and clone size are taken as reported in that table, and D and trimming were inferred from the DNA itself. The table has 37,000 or so clones, around 90% seen once. V trimming: 7 bases; J trimming: 15 bases; junction bases outside the gene matches: 11. CDR1 and CDR2 (germline): MNHEY, SMNVEV (reference sequence). CDR3 length equals 14 residues. The gene calls are TRBV27 and TRBJ2-1; 14 nucleotides line up with TRBD2. The clonotype was recovered from a man between 65 and 79 years old with acute or convalescent COVID-19. The sequenced sample was peripheral blood. As DNA, the CDR3 is TGTGCCAGCACCTCAGGGGGACTAGCGGGAGATCCGTTCTTC. Translating gives CASTSGGLAGDPFF.